Below, one T cell receptor (beta chain) is given with its context. Authors' data handling: The assay estimated nucleated cells by amplifying reference gene primers. Repertoires were generated with immunoSEQ multiplex PCR, while TCRdb's copy carries only in-frame clones and drops some. V, J and clone size reflect that table, while D and trimming were determined from the DNA. The sample contains approximately 200,000 clones, around 94% of which appear only once. V was trimmed by 0 bases and J by 3 bases, leaving 12 bases between them. This CDR3 contains 16 residues. The germline gives CDR1 SGDLS, CDR2 YYNGEE. This record comes from a study of blood T cell repertoires in COVID-19. Study background: T cells, B-cell-depleted T cells, or PBMCs provided the cDNA or gDNA that served as material.

The V gene is TRBV9, the J gene TRBJ2-2, with TRBD1 as a possible D gene (5 bases). The sequencing input was peripheral blood. The sequence was collected from a man aged 30 to 39 with COVID-19, enrolled during active disease. In DNA, the CDR3 is TGTGCCAGCAGCGTAGCAAGTGGGGCGGACACCGGGGAGCTGTTTTTT. It is translated as CASSVASGADTGELFF. Combining the CDR3 with reference TRBV9 and TRBJ2-2 gives the whole variable domain DSGVTQTPKHLITATGQRVTLRCSPRSGDLSVYWYQQSLDQGLQFLIQYYNGEERAKGNILERFSAQQFPDLHSELNLSSLELGDSALYFCASSVASGADTGELFFGEGSRLTVL.